This TCR beta chain was documented in a study of blood T cell repertoires in COVID-19. About the study: Material from acute and convalescent COVID-19 was sourced from the United States, Italy and Spain. The cDNA or gDNA used as material had been derived from T cells, B-cell-depleted T cells, or PBMCs.

Germline V gene lookup returns CDR1 SGHAT and CDR2 FQNNGV. This CDR3 is 13 amino acids long. Trimming stripped 0 bases from V and 4 bases from J, with 6 bases between. In the study's own analysis: Researchers report that nucleated cell counts were estimated from reference gene primer amplification. Repertoires were generated with immunoSEQ multiplex PCR, while TCRdb's copy carries only in-frame clones and drops some. The DNA was the basis for D and trimming; V, J and clone size are from that table. Altogether roughly 40,000 clones are present, 90% being singletons, with the ten largest covering 2.5% to 3.5%.

Sequencing input: peripheral blood. The TCR comes from a man aged 45-65 years with active COVID-19. The chain links TRBV11-2 to TRBJ1-2; no clear D. DNA for the CDR3: TGTGCCAGCAGCTTAGACGGGGTCTATGGCTACACCTTC. This codes for CASSLDGVYGYTF.